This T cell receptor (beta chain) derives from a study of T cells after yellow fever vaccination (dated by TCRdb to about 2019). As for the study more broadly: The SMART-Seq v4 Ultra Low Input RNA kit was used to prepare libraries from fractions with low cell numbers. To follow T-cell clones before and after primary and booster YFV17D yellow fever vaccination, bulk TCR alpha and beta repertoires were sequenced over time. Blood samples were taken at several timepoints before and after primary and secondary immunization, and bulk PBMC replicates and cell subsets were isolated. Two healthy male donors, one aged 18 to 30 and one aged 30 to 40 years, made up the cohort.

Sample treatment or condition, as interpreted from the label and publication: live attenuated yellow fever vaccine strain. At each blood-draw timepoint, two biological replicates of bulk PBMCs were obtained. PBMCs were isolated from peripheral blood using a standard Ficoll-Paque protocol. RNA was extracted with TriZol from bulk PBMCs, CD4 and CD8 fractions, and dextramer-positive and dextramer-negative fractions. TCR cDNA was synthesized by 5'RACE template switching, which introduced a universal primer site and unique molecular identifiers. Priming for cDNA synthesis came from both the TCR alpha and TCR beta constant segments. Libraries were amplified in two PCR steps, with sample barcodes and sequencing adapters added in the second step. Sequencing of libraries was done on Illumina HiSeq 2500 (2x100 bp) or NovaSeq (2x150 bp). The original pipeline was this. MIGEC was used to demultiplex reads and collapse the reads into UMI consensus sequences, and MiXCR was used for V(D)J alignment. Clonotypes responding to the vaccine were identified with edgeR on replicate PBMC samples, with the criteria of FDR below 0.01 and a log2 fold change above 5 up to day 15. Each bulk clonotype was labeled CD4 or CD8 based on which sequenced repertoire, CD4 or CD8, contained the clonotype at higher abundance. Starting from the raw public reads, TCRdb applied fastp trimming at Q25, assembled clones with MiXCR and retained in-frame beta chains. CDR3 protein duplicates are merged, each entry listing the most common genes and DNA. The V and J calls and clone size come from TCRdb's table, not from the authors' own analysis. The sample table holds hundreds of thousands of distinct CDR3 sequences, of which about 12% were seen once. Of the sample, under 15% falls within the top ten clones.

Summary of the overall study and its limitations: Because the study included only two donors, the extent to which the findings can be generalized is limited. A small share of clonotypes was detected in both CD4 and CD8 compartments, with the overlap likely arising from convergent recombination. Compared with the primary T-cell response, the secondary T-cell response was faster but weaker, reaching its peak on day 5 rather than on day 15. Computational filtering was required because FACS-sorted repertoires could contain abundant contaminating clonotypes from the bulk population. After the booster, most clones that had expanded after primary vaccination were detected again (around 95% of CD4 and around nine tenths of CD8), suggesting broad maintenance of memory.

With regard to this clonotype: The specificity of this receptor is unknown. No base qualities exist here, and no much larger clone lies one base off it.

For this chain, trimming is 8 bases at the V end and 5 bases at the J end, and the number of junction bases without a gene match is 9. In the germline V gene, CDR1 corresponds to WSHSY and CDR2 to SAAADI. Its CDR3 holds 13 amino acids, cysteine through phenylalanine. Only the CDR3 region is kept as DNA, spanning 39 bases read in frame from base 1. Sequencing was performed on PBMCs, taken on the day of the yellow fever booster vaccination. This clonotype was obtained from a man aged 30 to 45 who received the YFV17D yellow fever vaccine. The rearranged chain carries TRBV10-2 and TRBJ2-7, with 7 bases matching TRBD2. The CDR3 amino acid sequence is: CASCRDYIDEQYF. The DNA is TGCGCCAGCTGCCGGGACTATATAGACGAGCAGTACTTC.